The 26 T cell receptor beta chains below come from one sample, sequenced in a study of OX40 agonist ivuxolimab in advanced cancers. Clones were read by immunoSEQ multiplex PCR, and TCRdb kept only the in-frame ones, dropping some. The sample lists some 98,000 clones; about 80% were seen once. The source was CD4+ or CD8+ T cells sorted from blood, collected in a trial of the OX40 agonist ivuxolimab. These receptor sequences come from an adult with an advanced solid tumor such as melanoma, head and neck, liver or kidney cancer.

The chain uses TRBV4-1 and TRBJ2-7; the D is unclear. The CDR3 is 14 amino acids. Deletions cut 1 base from V and 2 bases from J, with 9 bases between. Germline values: CDR1 MGHRA, CDR2 YSYEKL. The DNA for the CDR3 is TGCGCCAGCAGCCAAGTAAGAATCGCCTACGAGCAGTACTTC. Protein sequence: CASSQVRIAYEQYF.

This rearrangement joins TRBV7-2 to TRBJ2-1; D is undetermined. This CDR3 comprises 12 residues. Trimming took off 5 bases at V and 13 bases at J, with 15 bases between the two ends. Germline V CDR1 and CDR2: SGHTA, FQGNSA. The CDR3 sequence: CASSDMGYYQFF. The CDR3 DNA follows: TGTGCCAGCAGCGACATGGGGTACTATCAGTTCTTC.

V gene TRBV5-1 combines with J gene TRBJ2-1; D is uncertain. CDR3 length: 12 residues. Trimming took 0 bases from V and 8 from J, leaving 6 bases between them. Germline V gene lookup returns CDR1 SGHRS and CDR2 YFSETQ. The CDR3 sequence is CASSLDVDEQFF. CDR3 DNA: TGCGCCAGCAGCTTGGACGTGGATGAGCAGTTCTTC.

Here the CDR3 reads CASKRTGVNYGYTF. The DNA for the CDR3 is TGTGCCAGCAAAAGAACAGGGGTCAACTATGGCTACACCTTC. The V gene is TRBV27, the J gene TRBJ1-2, with 7 bases fitting TRBD1. V lost 7 bases to trimming and J lost 2 bases; unmatched junction nucleotides: 7. This CDR3 has 14 amino acids. Germline CDR1 reads MNHEY; CDR2 reads SMNVEV (reference sequence).

The gene calls are TRBV7-2 and TRBJ1-1; no clear D. Germline lookup yields CDR1 SGHTA and CDR2 FQGNSA. The germline V and J ends were trimmed by 5 bases and 3 bases, with 10 bases remaining between them. This CDR3 has 13 amino acids. CDR3 nucleotide sequence: TGTGCCAGCAGCCTGACATATGACACTGAAGCTTTCTTT. It yields the protein CASSLTYDTEAFF.

This chain joins TRBV19 and TRBJ1-3; the D is unclear. The ends were cut back, 8 bases at V and 5 bases at J, with 4 bases in the middle. Germline values: CDR1 LNHDA, CDR2 SQIVND (reference sequence). The CDR3 extends over 10 amino acids. The CDR3 DNA follows: TGTGCCAGTCAACGAAACACCATATATTTT. It specifies CASQRNTIYF.

This chain uses TRBV7-9 with TRBJ2-7, with D hard to call. The CDR3 loop spans 13 amino acids. In germline, CDR1 is SEHNR, CDR2 FQNEAQ (reference sequence). Trimming removed 4 bases at V and 0 bases at J, with 7 bases between. DNA for the CDR3: TGTGCCAGCAGCTCTACACGCTCCTACGAGCAGTACTTC. Residues: CASSSTRSYEQYF.

The rearrangement joins TRBV7-2 to TRBJ1-1; perhaps TRBD1 as D (6 bases). The CDR3 length is 14 residues. Deletions cut 1 base from V and 1 base from J, with 7 bases between. Germline loops: CDR1 SGHTA, CDR2 FQGNSA. CDR3 residues: CASSLVGGNTEAFF. CDR3 coding DNA: TGTGCCAGCAGCTTAGTAGGGGGGAACACTGAAGCTTTCTTT.

The V gene is TRBV7-2, the J gene TRBJ2-1; no clear D. V gave up 2 bases and J gave up 0 bases, with 5 bases separating them. CDR1 and CDR2 (germline): SGHTA, FQGNSA. The CDR3 contains 14 residues. The CDR3 region has the DNA TGTGCCAGCAGCTTAAAACTCTCCTACAATGAGCAGTTCTTC. This gives the protein CASSLKLSYNEQFF.

This clone came up a few times. This chain connects TRBV7-3 to TRBJ2-1; no firm D call. This CDR3 spans 13 amino acids. CDR1 and CDR2 (germline): SGHTA, FQGTGA. Trimming left V 1 base short and J 5 bases short, with 6 bases between. CDR3 sequence (DNA): TGTGCCAGCAGCTTAATACGCAACAATGAGCAGTTCTTC. Translation: CASSLIRNNEQFF.

V usage is TRBV29-1 and J usage is TRBJ1-1, with TRBD1 identical over 7 bases. With V trimmed by 6 bases and J by 2 bases, 6 bases remained unmatched. The germline V gene has CDR1 SQVTM and CDR2 ANQGSEA. The CDR3 totals 13 residues. The CDR3, as DNA: TGCAGCGTGGGCCGGGACAGCAACACTGAAGCTTTCTTT. This gives the protein CSVGRDSNTEAFF.

The chain joins TRBV27 to TRBJ2-7, with 13 bases identical to TRBD2. The CDR3 contains 15 residues. J lost 0 bases, V lost 6 bases, and 2 bases had no gene match. CDR1 MNHEY and CDR2 SMNVEV come from the germline V gene (reference sequence). The CDR3, as DNA: TGTGCCAGCAGACTAGCGGGGGGGCTCTCCTACGAGCAGTACTTC. Amino acids: CASRLAGGLSYEQYF.

This clone showed up just once. The rearrangement joins TRBV28 to TRBJ2-3, with 9 bases aligning to TRBD2. CDR3 length: 17 residues. Germline CDR1 reads MDHEN; CDR2 reads SYDVKM. The V segment lost 3 bases and the J segment 0 bases; nucleotides outside the gene matches: 7. The CDR3 sequence is CASSLTLAGKSTDTQYF. In DNA, the CDR3 is TGTGCCAGCAGTTTGACTCTAGCGGGGAAAAGCACAGATACGCAGTATTTT.

This clone was counted many times. The genes are TRBV7-3 and TRBJ2-5, with TRBD1 matching over 8 bases. Germline V gene data show CDR1 as SGHTA and CDR2 as FQGTGA. CDR3 length: 14 amino acids. The junction had 6 bases not matched to a gene; V was cut back by 5 bases and J by 4 bases. CDR3 nucleotide sequence: TGTGCCAGCAGCGCATACAGGGGGTCAGAGACCCAGTACTTC. Translated, it gives CASSAYRGSETQYF.

This chain uses TRBV10-3 with TRBJ2-1, with D possibly matching TRBD1 (5 bases). Germline V lookup: CDR1 ENHRY, CDR2 SYGVKD. This CDR3 region has 14 residues. The germline V and J ends were trimmed by 3 bases and 6 bases, with 12 bases remaining between them. CDR3 sequence: CAISEFETVNEQFF. The CDR3 bases are TGTGCCATCAGTGAATTTGAGACAGTCAATGAGCAGTTCTTC.

This clone was detected only once. This chain links TRBV4-2 with TRBJ2-1, with unresolved D. The CDR3 has 13 residues. Germline lookup yields CDR1 LGHNA and CDR2 YNFKEQ. V lost 2 bases, J lost 4 bases, and 6 bases lay in between. The CDR3 DNA reads as TGTGCCAGCAGCCAATGGGTTTACAATGAGCAGTTCTTC. This codes for CASSQWVYNEQFF.

Regarding this clone: At one end the junction does not follow the germline gene, possibly because of a read error. The J gene is TRBJ1-2, the V gene TRBV13, with a possible D match to TRBD1 (5 bases). The CDR3 totals 13 residues. Germline V lookup: CDR1 PRHDT, CDR2 FYEKMQ (reference sequence). The CDR3 sequence: CASSLRTTVGCTF. The DNA of the CDR3 is TGTGCCAGCAGCTTACGAACGACAGTCGGCTGCACCTTC. Full variable domain (missing parts from reference TRBV13 and TRBJ1-2): AAGVIQSPRHLIKEKRETATLKCYPIPRHDTVYWYQQGPGQDPQFLISFYEKMQSDKGSIPDRFSAQQFSDYHSELNMSSLELGDSALYFCASSLRTTVGCTFGSGTRLTVV.

The chain uses TRBV19 and TRBJ2-3; D possibly uses TRBD1 or TRBD2 (5 bases each). The CDR3 loop spans 12 amino acids. Germline loops: CDR1 LNHDA, CDR2 SQIVND (reference sequence). V was clipped by 3 bases and J by 9 bases, with 10 bases between them. CDR3 amino acids: CASSIGGRTQYF. Written as DNA, the CDR3 is TGTGCCAGTAGTATTGGGGGTAGGACGCAGTATTTT.

The J gene is TRBJ2-1, the V gene TRBV11-1; D possibly corresponds to TRBD1 (5 bases). V lost 0 bases and J 4 bases, leaving 10 bases between the germline ends. This CDR3 spans 15 amino acids. Germline V gene sequence: CDR1 SGHAT, CDR2 FQDESV (reference sequence). CDR3 protein: CASSLAGQIYNEQFF. DNA of the CDR3: TGTGCCAGCAGCTTAGCTGGACAAATTTACAATGAGCAGTTCTTC. Drawing the rest from reference TRBV11-1 and TRBJ2-1, the complete variable domain is EAEVAQSPRYKITEKSQAVAFWCDPISGHATLYWYRQILGQGPELLVQFQDESVVDDSQLPKDRFSAERLKGVDSTLKIQPAELGDSAMYLCASSLAGQIYNEQFFGPGTRLTVL.

The V gene is TRBV10-2, the J gene TRBJ2-3; 15 bases line up with TRBD2. CDR1 and CDR2 (germline): WSHSY, SAAADI. V was pared by 2 bases and J by 4 bases, with 4 bases of the junction left unmatched. This CDR3 region has 17 residues. The CDR3 nucleotides are TGCGCCAGCAGTGAGCCCAGGACTAGCGGGAGGGCAGATACGCAGTATTTT. This translates into CASSEPRTSGRADTQYF.

The rearrangement joins TRBV15 to TRBJ2-2; 7 bases are shared with TRBD1. CDR3 length equals 15 residues. V lost 4 bases, J lost 1 base, and 3 bases stayed unmatched. CDR1 is LNHNV, CDR2 YYDKDF, per germline (reference sequence). CDR3 sequence reads: CATSTYRGNTGELFF. Here the CDR3 DNA reads TGTGCCACCAGCACTTACAGGGGGAACACCGGGGAGCTGTTTTTT.

This chain connects TRBV7-9 to TRBJ2-7; D perhaps matches TRBD1 (6 bases). There are 15 residues in the CDR3. The V gene's germline CDR1 is SEHNR and CDR2 FQNEAQ (reference sequence). V was trimmed by 6 bases and J by 4 bases, leaving 19 bases between them. The CDR3 DNA reads as TGTGCCAGCAGTTCCGACGCAGGGGCTAGTTACGAGCAGTACTTC. Translation: CASSSDAGASYEQYF. Based on the CDR3 plus reference TRBV7-9 and TRBJ2-7, the full variable domain is DTGVSQNPRHKITKRGQNVTFRCDPISEHNRLYWYRQTLGQGPEFLTYFQNEAQLEKSRLLSDRFSAERPKGSFSTLEIQRTEQGDSAMYLCASSSDAGASYEQYFGPGTRLTVT.

V and J are TRBV4-3 and TRBJ1-2, with 7 bases that match TRBD1. Germline-derived CDR1 and CDR2 are LGHNA and YSLEER. The CDR3 has 16 amino acids. J was trimmed by 8 bases and V by 4 bases; bases with no gene match: 16. Here the CDR3 reads CASSPQEGRGVGGYTF. The CDR3, as DNA: TGCGCCAGCAGCCCTCAGGAGGGCAGGGGGGTTGGGGGCTACACCTTC.

This chain links TRBV5-6 with TRBJ2-2; 7 bases are a match to TRBD1. Germline CDR1 SGHDT, CDR2 YYEEEE. The CDR3 runs 17 residues. Germline trimming cut 4 bases from V and 4 bases from J; bases unmatched to any gene: 13. CDR3 sequence (DNA): TGTGCCAGCAGCACAGTACAGGGGCGTCGTGGCACCGGGGAGCTGTTTTTT. Translation: CASSTVQGRRGTGELFF.

The rearrangement joins TRBV19 to TRBJ1-1; 7 nucleotides agree with TRBD1. V dropped 4 bases and J dropped 0; count of bases not matched to a gene: 2. The CDR3 is 14 residues long. CDR1 is LNHDA and CDR2 is SQIVND in the germline V gene (reference sequence). As DNA, the CDR3 is TGTGCCAGTAGTAGGGACAGCTTGAACACTGAAGCTTTCTTT. Amino acids: CASSRDSLNTEAFF.

The rearrangement joins TRBV30 to TRBJ1-5, with D possibly TRBD1 on 6 matching bases. Germline V lookup: CDR1 GTSNPN, CDR2 SVGIG (reference sequence). CDR3 length equals 13 residues. V lost 3 bases and J 7 bases, leaving 13 bases between the germline ends. CDR3 loop: CAWSKRGEQPQHF. DNA of the CDR3: TGTGCCTGGAGCAAGAGGGGGGAGCAGCCCCAGCATTTT. Supplemented by reference TRBV30 and TRBJ1-5, the full variable domain reads SQTIHQWPATLVQPVGSPLSLECTVEGTSNPNLYWYRQAAGRGLQLLFYSVGIGQISSEVPQNLSASRPQDRQFILSSKKLLLSDSGFYLCAWSKRGEQPQHFGDGTRLSIL.